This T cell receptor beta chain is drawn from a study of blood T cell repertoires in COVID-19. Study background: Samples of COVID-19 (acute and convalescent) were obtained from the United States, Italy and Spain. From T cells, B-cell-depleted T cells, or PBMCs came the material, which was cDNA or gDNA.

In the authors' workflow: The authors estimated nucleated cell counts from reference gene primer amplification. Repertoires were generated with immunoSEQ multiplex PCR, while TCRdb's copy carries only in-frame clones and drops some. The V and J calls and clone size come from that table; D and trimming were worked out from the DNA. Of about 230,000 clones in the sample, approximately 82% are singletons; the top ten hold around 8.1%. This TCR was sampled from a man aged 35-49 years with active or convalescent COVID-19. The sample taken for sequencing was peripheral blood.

The CDR3 DNA reads TGTGCCAGCAGCGAGGACGGCCGCGGGAGTGAAAAACTGTTTTTT. This encodes CASSEDGRGSEKLFF. The rearrangement uses TRBV7-2 and TRBJ1-4; D is unresolved. The CDR3 covers 15 residues. With 5 bases removed from V and 7 bases from J, the gap between germline ends came to 17 bases. Per germline, CDR1 SGHTA and CDR2 FQGNSA.